These T cell receptor beta chains were read from a single sample in a study of blood T cell repertoires in COVID-19. The protocol was immunoSEQ multiplex PCR, while the TCRdb copy is restricted to in-frame clones and leaves out a portion. The sample records about 110,000 clones, about 80% being singletons. The sequenced material came from peripheral blood. The receptors were gathered from a woman between 65 and 79 years old with acute or convalescent COVID-19. The CDR3 runs from the conserved cysteine through the conserved F or W. Fields, in order: CDR3 DNA, CDR3 protein, D gene, J gene, CDR3 length, V gene, clone size. A D gene is named only where the DNA matches it firmly. Where a row states a size, it is once, few, many or the class of an expanded clone; other rows omit it.

CDR3nt: TGCGCCAGCAGCCACAGCGGGAGCTACGAGCAGTACTTC
CDR3aa: CASSHSGSYEQYF
d_gene: TRBD2
j_gene: TRBJ2-7
len: 13
v_gene: TRBV4-1
abundance: NA

CDR3nt: TGTGCCAGCAGCGCGGATTTCTCTGGAAACACCATATATTTT
CDR3aa: CASSADFSGNTIYF
d_gene: NA
j_gene: TRBJ1-3
len: 14
v_gene: TRBV11-2
abundance: few

CDR3nt: TGTGCCAGCTCACCATCTGTGCAGGCATTGAACACTGAAGCTTTCTTT
CDR3aa: CASSPSVQALNTEAFF
d_gene: NA
j_gene: TRBJ1-1
len: 16
v_gene: TRBV18
abundance: NA

CDR3nt: TGTGCCAGTAGTCCGACCGGGACAGGGAATCAGCCCCAGCATTTT
CDR3aa: CASSPTGTGNQPQHF
d_gene: TRBD1
j_gene: TRBJ1-5
len: 15
v_gene: TRBV19
abundance: NA

CDR3nt: TGTGCCAGCAGTTCGCAGACAGGGAGATCTGGAAACACCATATATTTT
CDR3aa: CASSSQTGRSGNTIYF
d_gene: TRBD1
j_gene: TRBJ1-3
len: 16
v_gene: TRBV6-6
abundance: NA

CDR3nt: TGTGCCAGCAGCCTCAAGGACAGGGAAGGGAATTCACCCCTCCACTTT
CDR3aa: CASSLKDREGNSPLHF
d_gene: TRBD1
j_gene: TRBJ1-6
len: 16
v_gene: TRBV3-1/TRBV3-2
abundance: NA

CDR3nt: TGTGCCTGGAGAAGAGGACAGGGCGGCAATCAGCCCCAGCATTTT
CDR3aa: CAWRRGQGGNQPQHF
d_gene: TRBD1
j_gene: TRBJ1-5
len: 15
v_gene: TRBV30
abundance: once

CDR3nt: TGTGCCACCACTAGCGGGAGTGGCATTCAGTACTTC
CDR3aa: CATTSGSGIQYF
d_gene: TRBD2
j_gene: TRBJ2-4
len: 12
v_gene: TRBV24-1
abundance: NA

CDR3nt: TGTGCCAGCAGCAAGGGGAGCAATCAGCCCCAGCATTTT
CDR3aa: CASSKGSNQPQHF
d_gene: NA
j_gene: TRBJ1-5
len: 13
v_gene: TRBV28
abundance: NA

CDR3nt: TGTGCCAGCAGCCCGGGGTCTCATAATTCACCCCTCCACTTT
CDR3aa: CASSPGSHNSPLHF
d_gene: NA
j_gene: TRBJ1-6
len: 14
v_gene: TRBV5-8
abundance: NA

CDR3nt: TGTGCCAGCAGCCCAGGGACAGGGCCACAAGAGACCCAGTACTTC
CDR3aa: CASSPGTGPQETQYF
d_gene: TRBD1
j_gene: TRBJ2-5
len: 15
v_gene: TRBV11-2
abundance: NA

CDR3nt: TGTGCCAGTAGTATAGATTTGGCAGAACTATATAGCAATCAGCCCCAGCATTTT
CDR3aa: CASSIDLAELYSNQPQHF
d_gene: NA
j_gene: TRBJ1-5
len: 18
v_gene: TRBV19
abundance: NA

CDR3nt: TGTGCCAGCAGCGTGACTAGCGGGACAATTGCAGATACGCAGTATTTT
CDR3aa: CASSVTSGTIADTQYF
d_gene: TRBD2
j_gene: TRBJ2-3
len: 16
v_gene: TRBV9
abundance: NA

CDR3nt: TGTGCCAGCAGTTTAGGGACAGGGTATGGCTACACCTTC
CDR3aa: CASSLGTGYGYTF
d_gene: TRBD1
j_gene: TRBJ1-2
len: 13
v_gene: TRBV27
abundance: NA

CDR3nt: TGTGCCAGCAGGAGGGGGGAGGGAGGAGCGAATGAGCAGTTCTTC
CDR3aa: CASRRGEGGANEQFF
d_gene: NA
j_gene: TRBJ2-1
len: 15
v_gene: TRBV3-1/TRBV3-2
abundance: NA

CDR3nt: TGTGCCAGCATCTCTAGACGGGGTGGGGGCTACACCTTC
CDR3aa: CASISRRGGGYTF
d_gene: NA
j_gene: TRBJ1-2
len: 13
v_gene: TRBV28
abundance: NA

CDR3nt: TGCGCCAGCAGCTCCCACACGACTAATGAAAAACTGTTTTTT
CDR3aa: CASSSHTTNEKLFF
d_gene: NA
j_gene: TRBJ1-4
len: 14
v_gene: TRBV5-1
abundance: NA

CDR3nt: TGTGCCAGCAGCCAAGGCGCGGGTGTAGGGAACACTGAAGCTTTCTTT
CDR3aa: CASSQGAGVGNTEAFF
d_gene: NA
j_gene: TRBJ1-1
len: 16
v_gene: TRBV3-1/TRBV3-2
abundance: NA

CDR3nt: TGTGCCAGCAGCCCAGGGTTGGAGGAGACCCAGTACTTC
CDR3aa: CASSPGLEETQYF
d_gene: NA
j_gene: TRBJ2-5
len: 13
v_gene: TRBV7-3
abundance: once

CDR3nt: TGTGCCAGCAGTTTAATGAGGGTGAGTGGGGCCAACGTCCTGACTTTC
CDR3aa: CASSLMRVSGANVLTF
d_gene: NA
j_gene: TRBJ2-6
len: 16
v_gene: TRBV27
abundance: NA

CDR3nt: TGTGCCAGTCAAGACAGGGGGCGAAAGACCCAGTACTTC
CDR3aa: CASQDRGRKTQYF
d_gene: TRBD1
j_gene: TRBJ2-5
len: 13
v_gene: TRBV19
abundance: once

CDR3nt: TGCGCCAGCAGCCAAGATTTCGCTAGCGGGGGGCGTCCTGGCAATGAGCAGTTCTTC
CDR3aa: CASSQDFASGGRPGNEQFF
d_gene: TRBD2
j_gene: TRBJ2-1
len: 19
v_gene: TRBV4-3
abundance: NA

CDR3nt: TGTGCCATCAGTGAAAGGGGCGAGCAGTACTTC
CDR3aa: CAISERGEQYF
d_gene: NA
j_gene: TRBJ2-7
len: 11
v_gene: TRBV10-3
abundance: NA

CDR3nt: TGTGCCAGCAGTTTAACCCGAAGGGGAGGCGGATCCCAAGAGACCCAGTACTTC
CDR3aa: CASSLTRRGGGSQETQYF
d_gene: NA
j_gene: TRBJ2-5
len: 18
v_gene: TRBV27
abundance: NA

CDR3nt: TGCGCCAGCAGACCAGCGGGGATCCGGACAGATACGCAGTATTTT
CDR3aa: CASRPAGIRTDTQYF
d_gene: TRBD2
j_gene: TRBJ2-3
len: 15
v_gene: TRBV5-1
abundance: NA